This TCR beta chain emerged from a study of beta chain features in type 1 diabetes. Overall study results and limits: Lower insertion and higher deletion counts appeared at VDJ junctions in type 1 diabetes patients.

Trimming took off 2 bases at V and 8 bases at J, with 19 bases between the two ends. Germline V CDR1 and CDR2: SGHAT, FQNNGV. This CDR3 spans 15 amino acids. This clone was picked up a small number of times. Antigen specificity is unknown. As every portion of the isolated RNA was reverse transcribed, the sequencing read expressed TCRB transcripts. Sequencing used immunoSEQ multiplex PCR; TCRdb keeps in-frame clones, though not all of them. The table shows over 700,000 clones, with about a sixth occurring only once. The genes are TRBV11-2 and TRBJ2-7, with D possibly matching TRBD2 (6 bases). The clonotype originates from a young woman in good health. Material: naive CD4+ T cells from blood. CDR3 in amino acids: CASSLRPGAGEKQYF. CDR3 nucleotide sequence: TGTGCCAGCAGCTTAAGACCGGGAGCCGGGGAGAAGCAGTACTTC. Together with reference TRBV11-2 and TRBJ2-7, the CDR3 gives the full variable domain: EAGVAQSPRYKIIEKRQSVAFWCNPISGHATLYWYQQILGQGPKLLIQFQNNGVVDDSQLPKDRFSAERLKGVDSTLKIQPAKLEDSAVYLCASSLRPGAGEKQYFGPGTRLTVT.